The 18 T cell receptor beta chains below were found in one sample sequenced in a study of naive and memory T cell subsets. Study conclusions and caveats: Especially in CD8 cells, naive repertoires contained a few larger clonotypes, possibly CD45RA-re-expressing memory cells.

Their antigens remain unidentified. Two oligonucleotides, mixed equimolar, formed the beta constant-region primer covering TRBC1 and TRBC2. Nested alpha and beta constant-region primers with the SP2 primer drove four PCR rounds on ligated cDNA. MiXCR was run by TCRdb on the UMI-ligation and nested PCR reads, yielding one entry per CDR3 protein. This sample has 95,000 to 110,000 distinct CDR3 sequences; 14% occur once, and the top ten carry 2.8%. The sequencing input was naive CD8+ T cells from blood. The receptors stem from a human donor in good health.

This clonotype was seen repeatedly, ten times or more. This chain uses TRBV29-1 with TRBJ2-2; D tentatively fits TRBD1 or TRBD2 (7 bases each). With 3 bases removed from V and 3 bases from J, the gap between germline ends came to 14 bases. Germline assignment: CDR1 SQVTM and CDR2 ANQGSEA. The CDR3 is made up of 15 amino acids. This chain's CDR3 is CSVEGRGRDTGELFF. CDR3 nucleotide sequence: TGCAGCGTTGAGGGGAGGGGGCGCGACACCGGGGAGCTGTTTTTT.

This clonotype was detected ten times or more. The chain is built from TRBV28 and TRBJ2-7, with TRBD1 matching over 7 bases. CDR3 length: 13 amino acids. Germline assignment: CDR1 MDHEN and CDR2 SYDVKM. V shed 3 bases, J shed 4 bases, and the junction held 3 bases outside the gene matches. The CDR3 is CASSFRQGYEQYF. In DNA, the CDR3 is TGTGCCAGCAGTTTTAGACAGGGATACGAGCAGTACTTC.

This clonotype was observed a few times. The chain uses TRBV4-3 and TRBJ2-2, with D perhaps matching TRBD1 (6 bases). This CDR3 region has 15 residues. From germline, CDR1 is LGHNA and CDR2 YSLEER. Trimming stripped 3 bases from V and 3 bases from J, with 11 bases between. The CDR3 loop reads CASSQITGYTGELFF. The CDR3 DNA follows: TGCGCCAGCAGCCAGATAACAGGGTACACCGGGGAGCTGTTTTTT.

The table lists this clonotype with many counts. The rearrangement joins TRBV3-1 to TRBJ2-7, with 7 bases identical to TRBD1. Germline loops: CDR1 LGHDT, CDR2 YNNKEL (reference sequence). The V gene end was trimmed by 0 bases and the J gene end by 3 bases; junction bases not matched to a gene: 5. This CDR3 has 15 residues. The CDR3 coding sequence is TGTGCCAGCAGCCAAGACGGGACAGCCTACTACGAGCAGTACTTC. Translated: CASSQDGTAYYEQYF.

The chain employs TRBV4-3 and TRBJ2-7; D tentatively reads TRBD1 or TRBD2 (5 bases each). Trimming removed 0 bases from V and 5 bases from J, with 17 bases in between. CDR1 is LGHNA, CDR2 YSLEER, per germline. The CDR3 consists of 16 residues. This CDR3 is CASSQDGAFARNEQYF. For the CDR3, the DNA is TGCGCCAGCAGCCAAGACGGGGCCTTTGCTCGGAACGAGCAGTACTTC.

This chain uses TRBV6-2 or TRBV6-3 with TRBJ2-1; possible D gene TRBD2, 5 bases. V lost 0 bases, J lost 8 bases, and 14 bases lay in between. Per germline, CDR1 MNHEY and CDR2 SVGEGT. The CDR3 loop spans 15 amino acids. The CDR3 region has the DNA TGTGCCAGCAGTTACTCGAAGGACGCGGGCTATGAGCAGTTCTTC. This translates into CASSYSKDAGYEQFF.

This clonotype has more than one count but fewer than ten. The V call is TRBV19, the J call TRBJ2-7; a weak D match, TRBD1 (5 bases). This CDR3 comprises 14 residues. Per germline, CDR1 LNHDA and CDR2 SQIVND (reference sequence). Trimming shortened V by 1 base and J by 0 bases, and 7 bases separated the two germline ends. CDR3 bases: TGTGCCAGTAGTATAGCAGGGTCCTCCTACGAGCAGTACTTC. Amino acids: CASSIAGSSYEQYF.

The CDR3 spells CASSFRSGVGHNEQFF. The CDR3, as DNA: TGTGCCAGCAGCTTTCGTAGCGGGGTGGGGCACAATGAGCAGTTCTTC. The chain has TRBV13 and TRBJ2-1; 8 bases align to TRBD2. CDR1 and CDR2 from the germline V gene are PRHDT and FYEKMQ (reference sequence). The CDR3 runs 16 residues. The V segment lost 3 bases and the J segment 5 bases; nucleotides outside the gene matches: 9. Supplemented by reference TRBV13 and TRBJ2-1, the full variable domain reads AAGVIQSPRHLIKEKRETATLKCYPIPRHDTVYWYQQGPGQDPQFLISFYEKMQSDKGSIPDRFSAQQFSDYHSELNMSSLELGDSALYFCASSFRSGVGHNEQFFGPGTRLTVL.

This clonotype has a handful of counts. The chain combines TRBV4-2 with TRBJ1-1; 9 bases align to TRBD1. V gave up 2 bases and J gave up 5 bases; unmatched junction bases: 12. Germline CDR1 and CDR2: LGHNA and YNFKEQ. This CDR3 spans 17 amino acids. The CDR3 reads CASSQTGDREGKTEAFF. CDR3 bases: TGTGCCAGCAGCCAAACTGGGGACAGGGAGGGAAAGACTGAAGCTTTCTTT.

J is TRBJ1-2 and V is TRBV12-3 or TRBV12-4; TRBD1 might be the D (5 bases). There are 13 residues in the CDR3. The V end was cut by 6 bases, the J end by 4 bases, with 12 bases between. The CDR3 DNA reads as TGTGCCAGCAGCCTCGGAAGGGGCTATGGCTACACCTTC. Its protein is CASSLGRGYGYTF.

The chain joins TRBV7-9 to TRBJ1-2; unclear D gene. Trimming cost V 1 base and J 5 bases, with 11 bases left between them. The germline gives CDR1 SEHNR, CDR2 FQNEAQ (reference sequence). This CDR3 comprises 14 residues. The CDR3 sequence is CASSLVVHLYGYTF. The CDR3, as DNA: TGTGCCAGCAGCTTAGTCGTTCACCTGTATGGCTACACCTTC.

The chain has TRBV4-1 and TRBJ1-5; 8 positions agree with TRBD1. Germline V gene sequence: CDR1 MGHRA, CDR2 YSYEKL. V dropped 1 base and J dropped 7; count of bases not matched to a gene: 12. The length of the CDR3 is 17 residues. The CDR3 protein is CASSQAGGATGDQPQHF. The DNA of the CDR3 is TGCGCCAGCAGCCAAGCGGGAGGGGCGACAGGGGACCAGCCCCAGCATTTT.

This clonotype was seen at least ten times. This chain uses TRBV12-3 or TRBV12-4 with TRBJ2-3; 8 bases line up with TRBD2. V gave up 3 bases and J gave up 4 bases; unmatched junction bases: 6. This CDR3 comprises 15 residues. The chain's CDR3 is CASSLGRGVSDTQYF. The CDR3 DNA is TGTGCCAGCAGTTTGGGGCGGGGGGTTTCAGATACGCAGTATTTT.

This clonotype was picked up a small number of times. The chain couples TRBV4-3 to TRBJ2-1; D is unclear. The CDR3 length is 15 residues. Germline V gene lookup returns CDR1 LGHNA and CDR2 YSLEER. V was clipped by 6 bases and J by 9 bases, with 21 bases between them. CDR3 region: CASSRLLSRHSEQFF. DNA of the CDR3: TGCGCCAGCAGTAGGTTATTGAGCCGTCATAGTGAGCAGTTCTTC.

This clonotype was seen a handful of times. J is TRBJ2-7 and V is TRBV27; tentatively, D is TRBD1 (5 bases). The CDR3 is 14 amino acids. Trimming removed 3 bases at V and 1 base at J, with 10 bases between. Per germline, CDR1 MNHEY and CDR2 SMNVEV (reference sequence). The DNA for the CDR3 is TGTGCCAGCAGTTTGGGGCAGGGTTCCTACGAGCAGTACTTC. Translating gives CASSLGQGSYEQYF.

J is TRBJ1-1 and V is TRBV12-3 or TRBV12-4, with 7 bases lining up with TRBD1. V lost 3 bases and J lost 1; bases outside the gene matches: 2. The CDR3 is 14 residues long. The DNA of the CDR3 is TGTGCCAGCAGTTTGGGACAGCGGAACACTGAAGCTTTCTTT. The encoded protein is CASSLGQRNTEAFF.

This clonotype came up many times. V and J are TRBV4-3 and TRBJ2-1, with D possibly being TRBD1 (6 bases). CDR1 and CDR2 (germline): LGHNA, YSLEER. This CDR3 spans 15 amino acids. Trimming pared 2 bases from V and 7 bases from J, leaving 15 bases between. DNA of the CDR3: TGCGCCAGCAGCCAAACGGCAGGGGCCTGGAATGAGCAGTTCTTC. It specifies CASSQTAGAWNEQFF.

At least ten counts were recorded for this clonotype. The rearrangement links TRBV9 to TRBJ2-7, with D possibly being TRBD1 (6 bases). The length of the CDR3 is 15 residues. CDR1 SGDLS and CDR2 YYNGEE come from the germline V gene. Between the trimmed V and J ends, which lost 0 bases and 3 bases, there was a span of 13 bases. Written as DNA, the CDR3 is TGTGCCAGCAGCGTAGACCCTCAGGGGAGCTACGAGCAGTACTTC. Its translation: CASSVDPQGSYEQYF.